This T cell receptor (beta chain) was retrieved from a study of T-cell reconstitution after alpha-beta-depleted transplantation in children. This clonotype was seen repeatedly, ten times or more. Using unique molecular identifiers, the investigators prepared the TCRbeta library. A single record per CDR3 protein comes from TCRdb applying MiXCR to the PCR reads. This sample yields 490,000 or so distinct CDR3 sequences, of which about 11% are seen a single time; roughly 2.1% belongs to the top ten. The TCR originated in a child aged 2 to 15 with inherited bone marrow failure, due to receive a stem cell transplant. This sample comprised PBMCs, obtained before TCRalphabeta/CD19-depleted stem cell transplant.

The CDR3 DNA reads TGCAGTGCTAGGTTGACTAGCGGGAGGACAGATACGCAGTATTTT. Translated, it gives CSARLTSGRTDTQYF. J is TRBJ2-3 and V is TRBV20-1; TRBD2 matches at 13 bases. CDR1 and CDR2 from the germline V gene are DFQATT and SNEGSKA (reference sequence). The V segment lost 3 bases and the J segment 3 bases; nucleotides outside the gene matches: 3. CDR3 length: 15 amino acids.